This is a list of T cell receptor beta chains from one sample in a study of human thymus T cells. The repertoire was sequenced with immunoSEQ multiplex PCR; TCRdb's copy has only in-frame clones and lacks some. The sample holds 120,000 or so clones; around 96% are singletons and the top ten take 0.02% to 0.03%. Specimen: thymus tissue. These receptors all stem from a boy under two years old with a congenital heart defect but otherwise immunologically healthy. Both conserved end residues are part of each CDR3. Fields, in order: D gene, clone size, J gene, CDR3 length, V gene, CDR3 protein, CDR3 DNA. D genes are given only for firm matches. Expanded clones are given a class, and other clones once, few, many or no size at all.

d_gene: TRBD1
abundance: NA
j_gene: TRBJ1-1
len: 15
v_gene: TRBV9
CDR3aa: CASSNRGKMNTEAFF
CDR3nt: TGTGCCAGCAGCAACAGGGGAAAGATGAACACTGAAGCTTTCTTT

d_gene: NA
abundance: NA
j_gene: TRBJ1-2
len: 14
v_gene: TRBV28
CDR3aa: CASSPRPGADRYTF
CDR3nt: TGTGCCAGCAGTCCACGGCCGGGCGCAGATAGGTACACCTTC

d_gene: TRBD1
abundance: NA
j_gene: TRBJ2-7
len: 13
v_gene: TRBV30
CDR3aa: CAWSPTGGYEQYF
CDR3nt: TGTGCCTGGAGTCCGACAGGGGGATACGAGCAGTACTTC

d_gene: NA
abundance: NA
j_gene: TRBJ2-3
len: 14
v_gene: TRBV14
CDR3aa: CASSQKGSTDTQYF
CDR3nt: TGTGCCAGCAGCCAAAAAGGGAGCACAGATACGCAGTATTTT

d_gene: TRBD2
abundance: NA
j_gene: TRBJ2-6
len: 18
v_gene: TRBV5-1
CDR3aa: CASSLVRLADSGANVLTF
CDR3nt: TGCGCCAGCAGCTTGGTTAGGCTAGCGGACTCTGGGGCCAACGTCCTGACTTTC

d_gene: NA
abundance: NA
j_gene: TRBJ2-4
len: 15
v_gene: TRBV5-6
CDR3aa: CASSLGGAAKNIQYF
CDR3nt: TGTGCCAGCAGCTTGGGCGGAGCCGCCAAAAACATTCAGTACTTC

d_gene: TRBD1
abundance: few
j_gene: TRBJ1-2
len: 13
v_gene: TRBV19
CDR3aa: CASSVDRYYGYTF
CDR3nt: TGTGCCAGTAGTGTGGACAGGTACTATGGCTACACCTTC

d_gene: NA
abundance: NA
j_gene: TRBJ1-6
len: 11
v_gene: TRBV27
CDR3aa: CASGINSPLHF
CDR3nt: TGTGCCAGCGGAATAAATTCACCCCTCCACTTT

d_gene: TRBD2
abundance: NA
j_gene: TRBJ2-3
len: 16
v_gene: TRBV4-1
CDR3aa: CASSQKASGGADTQYF
CDR3nt: TGCGCCAGCAGCCAAAAGGCTAGCGGGGGCGCAGATACGCAGTATTTT

d_gene: TRBD1
abundance: NA
j_gene: TRBJ2-5
len: 14
v_gene: TRBV28
CDR3aa: CASSFVGTEETQYF
CDR3nt: TGTGCCAGCAGTTTCGTCGGGACAGAGGAGACCCAGTACTTC

d_gene: TRBD2
abundance: NA
j_gene: TRBJ2-1
len: 16
v_gene: TRBV28
CDR3aa: CASSPHRAGGTHEQFF
CDR3nt: TGTGCCAGCAGCCCCCACAGGGCGGGGGGCACCCATGAGCAGTTCTTC

d_gene: TRBD1
abundance: NA
j_gene: TRBJ2-7
len: 16
v_gene: TRBV28
CDR3aa: CASSLPQGQAGYEQYF
CDR3nt: TGTGCCAGCAGTTTACCCCAAGGACAGGCCGGCTACGAGCAGTACTTC

d_gene: NA
abundance: NA
j_gene: TRBJ2-2
len: 17
v_gene: TRBV5-1
CDR3aa: CASSLDVRGSHTGELFF
CDR3nt: TGCGCCAGCAGCTTGGATGTTCGCGGTAGCCACACCGGGGAGCTGTTTTTT

d_gene: NA
abundance: NA
j_gene: TRBJ2-7
len: 13
v_gene: TRBV5-1
CDR3aa: CASSLRGDNEQYF
CDR3nt: TGCGCCAGCAGCTTGAGGGGGGATAACGAGCAGTACTTC

d_gene: NA
abundance: NA
j_gene: TRBJ1-2
len: 14
v_gene: TRBV12-5
CDR3aa: CASAPKWANYGYTF
CDR3nt: TGTGCTAGTGCCCCAAAATGGGCCAACTATGGCTACACCTTC

d_gene: NA
abundance: NA
j_gene: TRBJ1-5
len: 14
v_gene: TRBV7-2
CDR3aa: CASSLAGSNQPQHF
CDR3nt: TGTGCCAGCAGCTTAGCGGGGAGCAATCAGCCCCAGCATTTT

d_gene: TRBD2
abundance: NA
j_gene: TRBJ2-7
len: 18
v_gene: TRBV13
CDR3aa: CASSLATSGASSSYEQYF
CDR3nt: TGTGCCAGCAGCTTAGCGACTAGCGGGGCCTCGAGCTCCTACGAGCAGTACTTC